This T cell receptor (beta chain) was sequenced in a study of T cell responses to AZD1222 COVID-19 vaccine. For the study at large: Pooling of second doses given at about 4 or about 12 weeks was done. The study, taken as a whole, reports: Possibly, clonal diversity was underestimated; donors were largely white British and included more females. It was only after the peak T cell response that any repertoires were sampled. Among AZD1222 vaccinees, only six or seven were seropositive at baseline.

Sequencing used immunoSEQ multiplex PCR; TCRdb keeps in-frame clones, though not all of them. The data show roughly 120,000 clones, with roughly four fifths seen just once and 3.5% to 5.5% held by the top ten. V shed 5 bases, J shed 6 bases, and the junction held 9 bases outside the gene matches. This CDR3 contains 15 residues. Per the germline V gene, CDR1 is MNHEY and CDR2 is SVGEGT. On this clone itself: Its cognate antigen is unknown.

The clonotype originates from an adult in good health. The V and J genes are TRBV6-2 or TRBV6-3 and TRBJ2-3; 9 bases map to TRBD1. The sequenced sample was peripheral blood, obtained on day 0 of AZD1222 vaccination. As DNA, the CDR3 is TGTGCCAGCAGTCAATCGACAGGGGGGTCCGATACGCAGTATTTT. Encoded protein: CASSQSTGGSDTQYF.